Shown below are 30 T cell receptor beta chains from a single sample sequenced in a study of OX40 agonist ivuxolimab in advanced cancers. The data were produced by immunoSEQ multiplex PCR, yet TCRdb's version contains in-frame clones alone and is incomplete. The data contain about 91,000 clones, 87% of them singletons. The source was CD4+ or CD8+ T cells sorted from blood, collected in a trial of the OX40 agonist ivuxolimab. Receptors were obtained from an adult with an advanced solid tumor such as melanoma, head and neck, liver or kidney cancer.

The V gene is TRBV11-3, the J gene TRBJ2-7; D is perhaps TRBD1 (5 bases). In germline, CDR1 is SGHNT, CDR2 YENEEA. The CDR3 is 15 amino acids. The V end was cut by 2 bases, the J end by 2 bases, with 13 bases between. CDR3 bases: TGTGCCAGCAGCTTATGGCCAGGGCAAACCTACGAGCAGTACGTC. Amino acids: CASSLWPGQTYEQYV.

The genes are TRBV28 and TRBJ1-2; D is unresolved. The length of the CDR3 is 13 residues. Trimming took 4 bases from V and 4 from J, leaving 10 bases between them. From germline, CDR1 is MDHEN and CDR2 SYDVKM. The CDR3 region has the DNA TGTGCCAGCAGTTCTCCCGGCAGCTATGGCTACACCTTC. The encoded protein is CASSSPGSYGYTF.

This clone was recorded a few times. The genes are TRBV5-1 and TRBJ2-1, with 11 nucleotides matching TRBD2. This CDR3 is 16 amino acids long. With 1 base clipped from V and 8 bases from J, the junction kept 8 bases outside the gene matches. Germline CDR1 reads SGHRS; CDR2 reads YFSETQ. CDR3 region: CASSLQTSGSGHEQFF. The CDR3 DNA is TGCGCCAGCAGCTTGCAAACTAGCGGGAGTGGACATGAGCAGTTCTTC.

The CDR3 bases are TGTGCCAGCAGCCCGGGGACACATAAAACCTACGAGCAGTACTTC. Residues: CASSPGTHKTYEQYF. The chain joins TRBV5-4 to TRBJ2-7, with a tentative D call TRBD1 (6 bases). V was clipped by 4 bases and J by 2 bases, with 16 bases between them. The CDR3 extends over 15 amino acids. The germline gives CDR1 SGHNT, CDR2 YYREEE (reference sequence).

The genes are TRBV7-2 and TRBJ1-4; unclear D gene. CDR1 is SGHTA and CDR2 is FQGNSA in the germline V gene. The CDR3 runs to 15 residues. V was pared by 1 base and J by 7 bases, with 13 bases between. The CDR3 loop reads CASSLERKGGEKLFF. The CDR3 nucleotides are TGTGCCAGCAGCTTAGAGAGAAAGGGCGGTGAAAAACTGTTTTTT.

The rearrangement links TRBV19 to TRBJ2-3; TRBD2 aligns across 9 bases. CDR3 length equals 17 residues. J was trimmed by 3 bases and V by 3 bases; bases with no gene match: 10. Germline V gene sequence: CDR1 LNHDA, CDR2 SQIVND (reference sequence). The CDR3 DNA reads as TGTGCCAGTAGTATCCCGAAGCTAGCGGGAAGGACAGATACGCAGTATTTT. Translated, it gives CASSIPKLAGRTDTQYF.

Only a few counts were recorded for this clone. The chain has TRBV28 and TRBJ2-7; D is unclear. CDR1 MDHEN and CDR2 SYDVKM come from the germline V gene. Trimming left V 11 bases short and J 6 bases short, with 14 bases between. The CDR3 has 11 amino acids. CDR3 loop: CAGQKGSEQYF. The DNA for the CDR3 is TGTGCCGGGCAAAAAGGATCCGAGCAGTACTTC.

The chain links TRBV30 to TRBJ2-2; D remains unclear. Germline V gene sequence: CDR1 GTSNPN, CDR2 SVGIG (reference sequence). Trimming pared 0 bases from V and 1 base from J, leaving 6 bases between. CDR3 length: 14 amino acids. The CDR3 protein is CAWSVVGNTGELFF. Here the CDR3 DNA reads TGTGCCTGGAGTGTAGTGGGGAACACCGGGGAGCTGTTTTTT. The entire variable domain, with the rest obtained from reference TRBV30 and TRBJ2-2, is as follows: SQTIHQWPATLVQPVGSPLSLECTVEGTSNPNLYWYRQAAGRGLQLLFYSVGIGQISSEVPQNLSASRPQDRQFILSSKKLLLSDSGFYLCAWSVVGNTGELFFGEGSRLTVL.

This rearrangement joins TRBV19 to TRBJ2-1; 8 bases are shared with TRBD2. The CDR3 covers 16 residues. CDR1 is LNHDA and CDR2 is SQIVND in the germline V gene (reference sequence). V lost 5 bases to trimming and J lost 7 bases; unmatched junction nucleotides: 13. The chain's CDR3 is CASSAAGTRTTNEQFF. The DNA for the CDR3 is TGTGCCAGTAGTGCAGCCGGGACTAGGACTACAAATGAGCAGTTCTTC.

The J gene is TRBJ2-1, the V gene TRBV7-2; no definite D call. Germline CDR1 reads SGHTA; CDR2 reads FQGNSA. V shed 5 bases and J shed 0 bases, with 11 bases lying between them. This CDR3 has 15 residues. The CDR3 DNA reads TGTGCCAGCAGCCCACGTGTTTTCTCCTACAATGAGCAGTTCTTC. It yields the protein CASSPRVFSYNEQFF. The full variable domain, in which reference TRBV7-2 and TRBJ2-1 provide the parts outside the CDR3, is GAGVSQSPSNKVTEKGKDVELRCDPISGHTALYWYRQSLGQGLEFLIYFQGNSAPDKSGLPSDRFSAERTGGSVSTLTIQRTQQEDSAVYLCASSPRVFSYNEQFFGPGTRLTVL.

The chain couples TRBV28 to TRBJ1-1, with D possibly TRBD1 on 5 matching bases. V gave up 2 bases and J gave up 7 bases, with 11 bases separating them. The germline V gene has CDR1 MDHEN and CDR2 SYDVKM. The CDR3 is made up of 13 amino acids. The CDR3 bases are TGTGCCAGCAGTTTAGGCAGGGTAGGTGAAGCTTTCTTT. It translates to CASSLGRVGEAFF.

J is TRBJ2-7 and V is TRBV2; D may be TRBD1 (5 bases). Trimming pared 5 bases from V and 6 bases from J, leaving 14 bases between. Germline values: CDR1 SNHLY, CDR2 FYNNEI. The CDR3 runs to 13 residues. The CDR3 is CASSRDSEPEQYF. CDR3 nucleotides: TGTGCCAGCAGTCGAGACAGCGAACCCGAGCAGTACTTC.

This chain links TRBV6-1 with TRBJ1-5; perhaps TRBD1 as D (5 bases). V shed 8 bases and J shed 1 base, with 15 bases lying between them. This CDR3 has 15 residues. Germline values: CDR1 MNHNS, CDR2 SASEGT. DNA for the CDR3: TGTGCCAGCGTCGGCTACCGGGACAGCAATCAGCCCCAGCATTTT. This encodes CASVGYRDSNQPQHF.

The CDR3 DNA reads TGCGCCAGCAGCTTTGACGGGAGTGAAGAGACCCAGTACTTC. Amino acid sequence: CASSFDGSEETQYF. The V gene is TRBV5-1, the J gene TRBJ2-5, with D possibly matching TRBD2 (6 bases). The V end lost 2 bases, the J end lost 3 bases, and 11 bases lay between the germline ends. The length of the CDR3 is 14 residues. Germline V gene sequence: CDR1 SGHRS, CDR2 YFSETQ. Supplemented by reference TRBV5-1 and TRBJ2-5, the full variable domain reads KAGVTQTPRYLIKTRGQQVTLSCSPISGHRSVSWYQQTPGQGLQFLFEYFSETQRNKGNFPGRFSGRQFSNSRSEMNVSTLELGDSALYLCASSFDGSEETQYFGPGTRLLVL.

The chain uses TRBV11-3 and TRBJ1-1, with D perhaps matching TRBD1 (6 bases). Per germline, CDR1 SGHNT and CDR2 YENEEA. This CDR3 is built from 14 residues. Trimming took off 5 bases at V and 0 bases at J, with 10 bases between the two ends. CDR3 in amino acids: CASSLQGMNTEAFF. For the CDR3, the DNA is TGTGCCAGCAGCCTACAGGGTATGAACACTGAAGCTTTCTTT.

This clone came up once. J is TRBJ1-5 and V is TRBV2; D possibly corresponds to TRBD1 (6 bases). V was cut by 10 bases and J by 0 bases, with 10 bases left in between. CDR3 length: 13 amino acids. The V gene's germline CDR1 is SNHLY and CDR2 FYNNEI. The CDR3 DNA reads as TGTGCCACCAAGGGGGATAGCAATCAGCCCCAGCATTTT. Translated, it gives CATKGDSNQPQHF. The whole variable domain, filled in from reference TRBV2 and TRBJ1-5, reads EPEVTQTPSHQVTQMGQEVILRCVPISNHLYFYWYRQILGQKVEFLVSFYNNEISEKSEIFDDQFSVERPDGSNFTLKIRSTKLEDSAMYFCATKGDSNQPQHFGDGTRLSIL.

This clone was counted a single time. The chain carries TRBV19 and TRBJ2-2; perhaps TRBD2 as D (5 bases). The CDR3 has 15 residues. Germline V lookup: CDR1 LNHDA, CDR2 SQIVND (reference sequence). Deletions cut 5 bases from V and 5 bases from J, with 15 bases between. The CDR3 loop reads CASSRQNTGTGELFF. The CDR3 region has the DNA TGTGCCAGTAGTCGTCAGAACACGGGGACCGGGGAGCTGTTTTTT.

The chain links TRBV15 to TRBJ1-4; weak D call: TRBD1 (6 bases). With 0 bases removed from V and 8 bases from J, the gap between germline ends came to 13 bases. The CDR3 contains 15 residues. Germline V gene sequence: CDR1 LNHNV, CDR2 YYDKDF (reference sequence). CDR3 region: CATSRDKGGSEKLFF. CDR3 nucleotides: TGTGCCACCAGCAGAGATAAGGGGGGGAGCGAAAAACTGTTTTTT.

This clone was found once. The chain employs TRBV11-3 and TRBJ2-7; D tentatively reads TRBD1 or TRBD2 (5 bases each). The CDR3 length is 14 residues. Germline assignment: CDR1 SGHNT and CDR2 YENEEA. V was trimmed by 2 bases and J by 3 bases, leaving 11 bases between them. CDR3 DNA sequence: TGTGCCAGCAGCTTATTGGGGGTAAGCTACGAGCAGTACGTC. This sequence encodes CASSLLGVSYEQYV.

V usage is TRBV19 and J usage is TRBJ1-1; unclear D gene. Germline V lookup: CDR1 LNHDA, CDR2 SQIVND (reference sequence). The CDR3 loop spans 14 amino acids. V gave up 7 bases and J gave up 1 base, with 13 bases separating them. CDR3 in DNA: TGTGCCAGTACCAATATCGCAGGGAACACTGAAGCTTTCTTT. It codes for CASTNIAGNTEAFF.

The chain employs TRBV10-3 and TRBJ1-4, with 8 bases fitting TRBD1. The germline V gene encodes CDR1 ENHRY and CDR2 SYGVKD. Trimming cost V 6 bases and J 5 bases; bases outside gene matches: 5. There are 14 residues in the CDR3. The CDR3 DNA reads TGTGCCATCAGGCCCGGGACAGGAAATGAAAAACTGTTTTTT. Protein: CAIRPGTGNEKLFF.

The rearrangement joins TRBV14 to TRBJ2-7; D possibly corresponds to TRBD1 (5 bases). CDR1 SGHDN and CDR2 FVKESK come from the germline V gene. The length of the CDR3 is 14 residues. With 1 base removed from V and 7 bases from J, the gap between germline ends came to 14 bases. CDR3 bases: TGTGCCAGCAGCCAAGTCGCAGGGTCTGGAGAGCAGTACGTC. Amino acid sequence: CASSQVAGSGEQYV.

The table lists this clone with a count of one. The chain links TRBV5-1 to TRBJ2-3; no reliable D call. Germline V gene lookup returns CDR1 SGHRS and CDR2 YFSETQ. The V end lost 0 bases, the J end lost 2 bases, and 10 bases lay between the germline ends. The CDR3 is made up of 15 amino acids. CDR3 in amino acids: CASSLAARYTDTQYF. CDR3 in DNA: TGCGCCAGCAGCTTGGCGGCGAGATACACAGATACGCAGTATTTT.

This clone turned up a few times. The chain couples TRBV19 to TRBJ2-2, with D unresolved. There are 11 residues in the CDR3. The germline V gene encodes CDR1 LNHDA and CDR2 SQIVND (reference sequence). Deletions cut 6 bases from V and 7 bases from J, with 6 bases between. This chain's CDR3 is CASRVHGELFF. The CDR3 bases are TGTGCCAGTAGAGTTCACGGGGAGCTGTTTTTT.

The chain has TRBV6-5 and TRBJ1-4, with D perhaps TRBD1 (5 bases). CDR3 length: 15 residues. V was cut by 4 bases and J by 5 bases, with 14 bases left in between. Germline-derived CDR1 and CDR2 are MNHEY and SVGAGI. The CDR3, as DNA: TGTGCCAGCAGTTCCCCCCGGGGGGGGAATGAAAAACTGTTTTTT. This translates into CASSSPRGGNEKLFF.

The chain combines TRBV18 with TRBJ1-1, with D possibly TRBD1 on 5 matching bases. The CDR3 has 14 amino acids. Germline V CDR1 and CDR2: KGHSH, LQKENI. V lost 3 bases and J 3 bases, leaving 11 bases between the germline ends. CDR3 region: CASSPRVLDTEAFF. The CDR3 region has the DNA TGTGCCAGCTCACCCAGGGTATTGGACACTGAAGCTTTCTTT.

Only a few counts were recorded for this clone. This chain uses TRBV28 with TRBJ1-2; TRBD1 matches at 9 bases. The CDR3 runs 15 residues. Germline V lookup: CDR1 MDHEN, CDR2 SYDVKM. After removal of 6 bases from V and 3 bases from J, the junction contained 8 bases not matched to a gene. CDR3 bases: TGTGCCAGCAGCCGTCCCGGGACAGGGTACTATGGCTACACCTTC. Its translation: CASSRPGTGYYGYTF.

In its sample, this clone was seen once. The rearrangement joins TRBV14 to TRBJ2-7; a possible D gene is TRBD1 (5 bases). The CDR3 has 14 amino acids. Trimming removed 6 bases from V and 3 bases from J, with 15 bases in between. Per germline, CDR1 SGHDN and CDR2 FVKESK. This CDR3 is CASSPLAGIYEQYF. The CDR3 bases are TGTGCCAGCAGTCCCCTTGCAGGGATCTACGAGCAGTACTTC.

The CDR3 DNA reads TGTGCCAGCAACCTCCGGGACGGATTTTCAGATACGCAGTATTTT. Amino acids: CASNLRDGFSDTQYF. The chain has TRBV2 and TRBJ2-3; D is tentatively TRBD1 or TRBD2 (5 bases each). Germline assignment: CDR1 SNHLY and CDR2 FYNNEI. Trimming left V 7 bases short and J 4 bases short, with 18 bases between. The CDR3 runs to 15 residues.

The sample holds a few counts of this clone. The V and J genes are TRBV19 and TRBJ1-2; 7 positions match TRBD1. Germline V lookup: CDR1 LNHDA, CDR2 SQIVND (reference sequence). The CDR3 has 20 residues. V dropped 1 base and J dropped 0; count of bases not matched to a gene: 17. The CDR3 reads CASSIVQRWDSLIANYGYTF. CDR3 nucleotides: TGTGCCAGTAGTATAGTCCAACGATGGGACAGCTTAATAGCTAACTATGGCTACACCTTC. Combining the CDR3 with reference TRBV19 and TRBJ1-2 gives the whole variable domain DGGITQSPKYLFRKEGQNVTLSCEQNLNHDAMYWYRQDPGQGLRLIYYSQIVNDFQKGDIAEGYSVSREKKESFPLTVTSAQKNPTAFYLCASSIVQRWDSLIANYGYTFGSGTRLTVV.